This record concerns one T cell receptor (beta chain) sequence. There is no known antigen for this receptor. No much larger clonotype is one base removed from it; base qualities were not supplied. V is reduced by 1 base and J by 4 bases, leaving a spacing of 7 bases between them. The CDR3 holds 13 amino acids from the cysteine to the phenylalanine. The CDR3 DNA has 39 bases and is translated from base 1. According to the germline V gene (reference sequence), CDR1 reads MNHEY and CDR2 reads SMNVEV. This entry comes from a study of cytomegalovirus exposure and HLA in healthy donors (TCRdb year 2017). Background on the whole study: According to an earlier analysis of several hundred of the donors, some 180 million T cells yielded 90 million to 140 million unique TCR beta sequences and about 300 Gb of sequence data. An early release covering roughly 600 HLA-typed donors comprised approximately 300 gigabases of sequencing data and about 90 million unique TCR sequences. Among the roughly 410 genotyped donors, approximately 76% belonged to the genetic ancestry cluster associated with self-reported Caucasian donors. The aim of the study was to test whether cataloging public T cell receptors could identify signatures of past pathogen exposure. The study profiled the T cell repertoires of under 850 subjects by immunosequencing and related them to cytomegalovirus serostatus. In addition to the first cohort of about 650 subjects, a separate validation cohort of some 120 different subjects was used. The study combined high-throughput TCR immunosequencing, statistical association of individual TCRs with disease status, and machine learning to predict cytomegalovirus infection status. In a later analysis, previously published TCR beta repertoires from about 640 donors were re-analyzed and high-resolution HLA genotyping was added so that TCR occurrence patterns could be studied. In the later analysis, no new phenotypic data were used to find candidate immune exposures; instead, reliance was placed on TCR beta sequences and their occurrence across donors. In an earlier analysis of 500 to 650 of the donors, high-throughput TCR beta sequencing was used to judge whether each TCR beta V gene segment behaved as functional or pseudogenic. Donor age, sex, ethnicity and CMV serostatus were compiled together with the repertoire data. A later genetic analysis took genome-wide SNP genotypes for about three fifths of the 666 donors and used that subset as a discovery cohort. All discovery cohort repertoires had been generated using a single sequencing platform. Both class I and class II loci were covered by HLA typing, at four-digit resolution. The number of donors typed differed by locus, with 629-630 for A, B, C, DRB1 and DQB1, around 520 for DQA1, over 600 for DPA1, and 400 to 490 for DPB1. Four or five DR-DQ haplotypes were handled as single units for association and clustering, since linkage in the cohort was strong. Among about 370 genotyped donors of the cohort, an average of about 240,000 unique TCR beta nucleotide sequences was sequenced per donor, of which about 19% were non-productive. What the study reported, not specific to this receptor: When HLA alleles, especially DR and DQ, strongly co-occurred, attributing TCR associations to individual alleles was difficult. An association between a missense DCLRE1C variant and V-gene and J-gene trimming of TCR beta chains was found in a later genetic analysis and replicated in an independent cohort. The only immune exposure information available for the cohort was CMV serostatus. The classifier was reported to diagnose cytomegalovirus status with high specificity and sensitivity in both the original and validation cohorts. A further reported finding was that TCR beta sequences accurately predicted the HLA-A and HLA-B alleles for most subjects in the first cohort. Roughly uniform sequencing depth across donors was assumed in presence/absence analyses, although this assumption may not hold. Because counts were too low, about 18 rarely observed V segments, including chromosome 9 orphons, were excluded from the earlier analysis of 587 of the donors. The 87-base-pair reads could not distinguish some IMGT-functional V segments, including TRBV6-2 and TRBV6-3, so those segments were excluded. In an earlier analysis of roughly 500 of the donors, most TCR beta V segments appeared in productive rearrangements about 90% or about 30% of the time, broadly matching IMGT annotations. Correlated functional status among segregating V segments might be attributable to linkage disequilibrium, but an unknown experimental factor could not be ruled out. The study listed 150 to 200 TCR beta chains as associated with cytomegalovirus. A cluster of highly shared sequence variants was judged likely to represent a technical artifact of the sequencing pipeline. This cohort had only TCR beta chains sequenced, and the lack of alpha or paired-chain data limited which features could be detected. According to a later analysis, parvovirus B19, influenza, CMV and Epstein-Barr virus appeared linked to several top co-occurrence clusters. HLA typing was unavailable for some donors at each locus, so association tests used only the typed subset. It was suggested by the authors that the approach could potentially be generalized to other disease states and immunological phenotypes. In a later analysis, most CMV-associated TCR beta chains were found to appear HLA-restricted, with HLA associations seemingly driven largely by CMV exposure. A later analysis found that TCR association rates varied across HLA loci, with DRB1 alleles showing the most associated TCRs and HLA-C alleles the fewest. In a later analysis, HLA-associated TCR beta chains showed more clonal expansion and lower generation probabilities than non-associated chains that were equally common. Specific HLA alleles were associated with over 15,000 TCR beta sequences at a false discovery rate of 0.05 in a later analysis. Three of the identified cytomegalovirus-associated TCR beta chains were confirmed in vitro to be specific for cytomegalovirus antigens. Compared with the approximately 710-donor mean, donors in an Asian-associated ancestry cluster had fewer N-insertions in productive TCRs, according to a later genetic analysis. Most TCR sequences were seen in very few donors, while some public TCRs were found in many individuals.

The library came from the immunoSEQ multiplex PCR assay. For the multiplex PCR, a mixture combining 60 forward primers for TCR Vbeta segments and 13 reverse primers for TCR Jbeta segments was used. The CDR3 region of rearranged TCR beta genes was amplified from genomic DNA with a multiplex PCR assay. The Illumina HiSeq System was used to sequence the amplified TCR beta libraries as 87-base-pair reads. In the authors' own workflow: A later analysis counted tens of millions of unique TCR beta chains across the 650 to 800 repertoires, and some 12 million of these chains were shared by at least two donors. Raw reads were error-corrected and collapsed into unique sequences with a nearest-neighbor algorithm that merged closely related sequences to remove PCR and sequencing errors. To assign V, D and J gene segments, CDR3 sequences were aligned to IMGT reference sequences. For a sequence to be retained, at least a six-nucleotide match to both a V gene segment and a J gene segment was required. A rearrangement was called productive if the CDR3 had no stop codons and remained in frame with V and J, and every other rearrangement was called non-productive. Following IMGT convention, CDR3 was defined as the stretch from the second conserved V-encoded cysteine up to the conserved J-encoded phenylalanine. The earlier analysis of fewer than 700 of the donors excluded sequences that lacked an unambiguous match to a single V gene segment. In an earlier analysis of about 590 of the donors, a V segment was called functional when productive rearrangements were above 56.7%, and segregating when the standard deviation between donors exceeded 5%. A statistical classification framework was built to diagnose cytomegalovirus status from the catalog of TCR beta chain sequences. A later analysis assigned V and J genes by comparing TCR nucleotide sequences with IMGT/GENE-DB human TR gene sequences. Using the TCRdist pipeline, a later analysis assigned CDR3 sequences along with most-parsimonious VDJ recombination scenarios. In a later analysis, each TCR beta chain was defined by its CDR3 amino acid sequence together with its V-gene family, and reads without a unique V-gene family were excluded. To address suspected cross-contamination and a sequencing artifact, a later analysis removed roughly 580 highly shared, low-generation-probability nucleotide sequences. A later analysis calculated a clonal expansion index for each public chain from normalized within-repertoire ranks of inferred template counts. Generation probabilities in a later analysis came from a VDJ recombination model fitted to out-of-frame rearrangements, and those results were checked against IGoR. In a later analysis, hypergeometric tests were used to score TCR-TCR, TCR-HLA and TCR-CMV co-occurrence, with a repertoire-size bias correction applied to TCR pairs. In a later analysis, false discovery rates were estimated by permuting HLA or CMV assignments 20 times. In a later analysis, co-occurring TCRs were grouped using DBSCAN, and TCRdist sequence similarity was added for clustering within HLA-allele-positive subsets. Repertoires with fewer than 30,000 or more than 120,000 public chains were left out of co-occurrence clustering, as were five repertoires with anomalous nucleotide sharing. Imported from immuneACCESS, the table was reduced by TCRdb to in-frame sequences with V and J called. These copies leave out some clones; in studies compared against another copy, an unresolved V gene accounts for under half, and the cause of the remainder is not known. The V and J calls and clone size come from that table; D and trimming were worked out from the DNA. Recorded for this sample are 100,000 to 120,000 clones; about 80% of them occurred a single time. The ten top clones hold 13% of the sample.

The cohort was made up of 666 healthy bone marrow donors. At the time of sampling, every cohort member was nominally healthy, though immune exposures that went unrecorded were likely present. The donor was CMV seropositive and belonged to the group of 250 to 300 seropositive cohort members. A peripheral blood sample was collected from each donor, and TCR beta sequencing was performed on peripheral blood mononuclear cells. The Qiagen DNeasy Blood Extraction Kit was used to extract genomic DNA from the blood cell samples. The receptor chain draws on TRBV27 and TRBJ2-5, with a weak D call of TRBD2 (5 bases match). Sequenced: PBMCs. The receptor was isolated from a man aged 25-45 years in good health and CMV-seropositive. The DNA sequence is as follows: TGTGCCAGCAGTTTATTCGGGGTAGAGACCCAGTACTTC. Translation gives CASSLFGVETQYF.